This TCR beta chain was sequenced in a study of Ad26.COV2.S vaccination and SARS-CoV-2 variants. Study in general: In the study, Ad26.COV2.S was injected intramuscularly once, or twice 56 days apart.

Libraries were prepared by immunoSEQ multiplex PCR; TCRdb keeps only in-frame clonotypes and omits some of them. The sample lists 350,000 to 400,000 clones, 88% occurring once. Indicated treatment: roughly 20 received Ad26.COV2.S at low or high dose, single or two shots; several received placebo; per-sample allocation not given. Specimens were obtained on day 63 following the first vaccine or placebo injection. In Boston, an adult donor aged 18-55 years took part. The TCR was taken from a person between 18 and 59 years old who received the Ad26.COV2.S COVID-19 vaccine or a placebo. The specimen comprised peripheral blood, sampled in a trial of Ad26.COV2.S vaccine versus placebo.

The CDR3 coding sequence is TGTGCCAGCACCTCCTGGAGTGGCTCGGGGGGCATGGGGAATGAGCAGTTCTTC. This sequence encodes CASTSWSGSGGMGNEQFF. The rearrangement links TRBV3-1 (or the pseudogene TRBV3-2) to TRBJ2-1, with D perhaps matching TRBD2 (7 bases). The germline V gene encodes CDR1 LGHDT and CDR2 YNNKEL (reference sequence). V lost 7 bases to trimming and J lost 7 bases, with 29 bases between them. CDR3 length equals 18 residues.